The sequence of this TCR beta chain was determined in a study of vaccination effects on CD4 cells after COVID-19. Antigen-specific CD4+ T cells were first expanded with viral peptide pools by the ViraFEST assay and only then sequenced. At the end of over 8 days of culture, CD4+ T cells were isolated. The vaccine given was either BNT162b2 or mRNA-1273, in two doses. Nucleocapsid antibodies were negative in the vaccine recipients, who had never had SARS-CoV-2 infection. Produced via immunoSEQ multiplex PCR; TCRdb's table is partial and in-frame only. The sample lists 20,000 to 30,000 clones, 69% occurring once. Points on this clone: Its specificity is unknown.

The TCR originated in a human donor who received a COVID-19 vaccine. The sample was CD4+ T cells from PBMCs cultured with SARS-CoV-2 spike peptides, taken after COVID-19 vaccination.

The CDR3 is CASSISAGTVETQYF. CDR3 in DNA: TGTGCCAGTAGTATATCCGCCGGGACTGTAGAGACCCAGTACTTC. The rearrangement joins TRBV19 to TRBJ2-5; D perhaps matches TRBD2 (6 bases). Germline V gene sequence: CDR1 LNHDA, CDR2 SQIVND (reference sequence). V was shortened by 2 bases and J by 4 bases, with 14 bases between the two germline ends. The CDR3 consists of 15 residues.